One and the same sample provided the 31 T cell receptor beta chains below, sequenced in a study of T cell clones after liver transplantation (dated by TCRdb to between 2017 and 2020). This specimen's time point label, interpreted: pre-transplant. Receptor amplification or capture employed the immunoSEQ multiplex PCR assay. TCRdb stores this immuneACCESS table with in-frame sequences only. Part of the clones is absent; in the studies checked, under half of the shortfall reflects unresolved V genes, and no reason is known for the rest. The sample contains roughly 100,000 clones, 75% to 85% of them found a single time. 0.99% of the sample belongs to the ten largest clones. This sample comprised CD4+ T cells from blood, obtained before liver transplant. These receptors all come from a human donor who received a liver transplant.

This clone turned up a few times. This chain uses TRBV9 with TRBJ2-2; D unclear. Germline loops: CDR1 SGDLS, CDR2 YYNGEE. V gave up 1 base and J gave up 1 base, with 8 bases separating them. The CDR3 totals 15 residues. The CDR3 loop reads CASSVLPENTGELFF. The CDR3 DNA follows: TGTGCCAGCAGCGTACTCCCGGAGAACACCGGGGAGCTGTTTTTT.

This sequence joins TRBV13 and TRBJ1-4, with D maybe TRBD1 (5 bases). The germline CDR1 and CDR2 sequences are PRHDT and FYEKMQ (reference sequence). V shed 5 bases and J shed 7 bases, with 17 bases lying between them. The CDR3 sequence is 15 residues long. The CDR3 is CASSLGTGGFEKLFF. CDR3 sequence (DNA): TGTGCCAGCAGCCTTGGGACGGGAGGGTTTGAAAAACTGTTTTTT.

The chain uses TRBV9 and TRBJ1-4; 8 bases match TRBD1. V dropped 2 bases and J dropped 8; count of bases not matched to a gene: 8. Looked up from germline, CDR1 is SGDLS and CDR2 is YYNGEE. This CDR3 spans 15 amino acids. For the CDR3, the DNA is TGTGCCAGCAGCGTTCAGGGGGCCGGGACAGAAAAACTGTTTTTT. It yields the protein CASSVQGAGTEKLFF.

This clone was recorded once. The rearrangement links TRBV6-4 to TRBJ1-5; 11 positions match TRBD1. V gave up 2 bases and J gave up 4 bases; unmatched junction bases: 10. CDR1 is MRHNA, CDR2 SNTAGT, per germline. The CDR3 consists of 18 residues. CDR3 sequence (DNA): TGTGCCAGCAGTGACCCCAACGGTGGGACAGGGGGAAATCAGCCCCAGCATTTT. It specifies CASSDPNGGTGGNQPQHF.

A note on this clone: The junction differs from germline at one of its ends, possibly a read error. The chain couples TRBV9 to TRBJ2-1; no clear D gene. The CDR3 consists of 13 residues. Germline assignment: CDR1 SGDLS and CDR2 YYNGEE. DNA of the CDR3: TGTGCCAGCAGCGACGCCCCCTACAATGTGCAGTTCTTC. As protein: CASSDAPYNVQFF.

In this sample, this clone turned up once. The V call is TRBV4-2, the J call TRBJ2-3; 7 positions match TRBD2. Germline lookup yields CDR1 LGHNA and CDR2 YNFKEQ. V dropped 0 bases and J dropped 2; count of bases not matched to a gene: 8. The CDR3 is made up of 17 amino acids. The CDR3: CASSQDWSGKITDTQYF. The CDR3 DNA is TGTGCCAGCAGCCAAGATTGGAGCGGGAAAATCACAGATACGCAGTATTTT.

The chain recombines TRBV9 with TRBJ2-2, with D perhaps given as TRBD1 or TRBD2 (5 bases each). The V gene's germline CDR1 is SGDLS and CDR2 YYNGEE. Trimming pared 3 bases from V and 7 bases from J, leaving 10 bases between. The CDR3 totals 13 residues. The CDR3 DNA reads TGTGCCAGCAGCGACAGGAGCGGCGGGGAGCTGTTTTTT. Its protein is CASSDRSGGELFF.

The gene calls are TRBV18 and TRBJ2-5, with 11 bases that match TRBD1. The V gene's germline CDR1 is KGHSH and CDR2 LQKENI. The CDR3 totals 16 residues. Unmatched junction bases numbered 5, after V lost 1 base and J lost 4 bases. The CDR3 coding sequence is TGTGCCAGCTCACCACTGGGACAGGGGGTAGGAGAGACCCAGTACTTC. Its protein is CASSPLGQGVGETQYF.

The V gene is TRBV20-1, the J gene TRBJ2-5; D not certain. Deletions cut 7 bases from V and 5 bases from J, with 11 bases between. Germline V gene sequence: CDR1 DFQATT, CDR2 SNEGSKA (reference sequence). CDR3 length: 11 amino acids. The CDR3 DNA reads as TGCAGTGGTCGACCAGAGGAGACCCAGTACTTC. Amino acid sequence: CSGRPEETQYF.

The chain recombines TRBV7-2 with TRBJ1-4; the D is unclear. CDR1 SGHTA and CDR2 FQGNSA come from the germline V gene. The CDR3 contains 15 residues. V gave up 1 base and J gave up 6 bases, with 12 bases separating them. The CDR3 nucleotides read TGTGCCAGCAGCTTAGTACCGAGAACCGATGAAAAACTGTTTTTT. Translated, it gives CASSLVPRTDEKLFF.

This clone was detected only once. The genes are TRBV29-1 and TRBJ2-7, with 10 bases matching TRBD1. J gave up 4 bases and V 5 bases, and 5 bases lay outside the gene matches. CDR1 is SQVTM and CDR2 is ANQGSEA in the germline V gene. The CDR3 loop spans 13 amino acids. The CDR3 DNA follows: TGCAGCGTTACGAGGACAGGGGGTTACGAGCAGTACTTC. Translation gives CSVTRTGGYEQYF.

The rearrangement joins TRBV6-1 to TRBJ1-2; D ambiguous. The CDR3 consists of 13 residues. V dropped 7 bases and J dropped 2 bases, with 11 bases sitting between them. Germline V gives CDR1 MNHNS, CDR2 SASEGT. Here the CDR3 reads CASTGQLNYGYTF. CDR3 nucleotides: TGTGCCAGCACTGGCCAGCTAAACTATGGCTACACCTTC.

V gene TRBV25-1 combines with J gene TRBJ2-3, with D perhaps matching TRBD1 (5 bases). From germline, CDR1 is MGHDK and CDR2 SYGVNS. With 2 bases removed from V and 0 bases from J, the gap between germline ends came to 12 bases. CDR3 length equals 16 residues. The CDR3 reads CASSEMGLDSTDTQYF. The CDR3 region has the DNA TGTGCCAGCAGTGAAATGGGGCTAGATAGCACAGATACGCAGTATTTT.

Concerning this clone: A read error may account for a junction end that differs from germline. This rearrangement joins TRBV5-1 to TRBJ2-1, with 11 bases aligning to TRBD2. Germline CDR1 SGHRS, CDR2 YFSETQ. The CDR3 totals 13 residues. CDR3 in DNA: TGCGCCAGCAGCTTGTCAACTAGCGGGAGATCGGTCTTC. Translated, it gives CASSLSTSGRSVF.

V is TRBV28 and J is TRBJ1-5; 8 positions agree with TRBD1. This CDR3 comprises 16 residues. Germline loops: CDR1 MDHEN, CDR2 SYDVKM. Germline trimming cut 5 bases from V and 7 bases from J; bases unmatched to any gene: 13. The CDR3 sequence is CASSRWTGRYEQPQHF. DNA of the CDR3: TGTGCCAGCAGTAGATGGACAGGGAGGTATGAACAGCCCCAGCATTTT.

This chain connects TRBV27 to TRBJ1-5; D gene ambiguous. Trimming pared 0 bases from V and 4 bases from J, leaving 7 bases between. The CDR3 totals 14 residues. Per the germline V gene, CDR1 is MNHEY and CDR2 is SMNVEV (reference sequence). CDR3 sequence: CASSLSAGNQPQHF. Written as DNA, the CDR3 is TGTGCCAGCAGTTTATCGGCCGGAAATCAGCCCCAGCATTTT.

There are a few counts of this clone. The rearrangement joins TRBV6-6 to TRBJ2-5; 8 nucleotides match TRBD2. The germline CDR1 and CDR2 sequences are MNHNY and SVGAGI (reference sequence). The V gene end was trimmed by 5 bases and the J gene end by 5 bases; junction bases not matched to a gene: 7. This CDR3 has 14 residues. The CDR3 DNA is TGTGCCAGCAGTCCCCGGGGGGGCGGGGAGACCCAGTACTTC. Amino acids: CASSPRGGGETQYF.

V is TRBV10-2 and J is TRBJ2-7; 7 bases fit TRBD1. This CDR3 region has 14 residues. Germline trimming cut 5 bases from V and 2 bases from J; bases unmatched to any gene: 6. Germline V gene sequence: CDR1 WSHSY, CDR2 SAAADI. CDR3 sequence (DNA): TGCGCCAGCAGTTGGCAGGGGGATGCCTACGAGCAGTACTTC. Protein sequence: CASSWQGDAYEQYF.

The chain recombines TRBV7-6 with TRBJ1-5; tentatively, D is TRBD1 (5 bases). The V end lost 0 bases, the J end lost 2 bases, and 8 bases lay between the germline ends. CDR1 is SGHVS and CDR2 is FNYEAQ in the germline V gene. This CDR3 has 15 residues. Here the CDR3 reads CASSLAVTGNQPQHF. The CDR3 region has the DNA TGTGCCAGCAGCTTAGCGGTGACAGGCAATCAGCCCCAGCATTTT.

The chain carries TRBV4-1 and TRBJ1-4, with TRBD1 matching over 8 bases. This CDR3 spans 16 amino acids. The V segment lost 1 base and the J segment 7 bases; nucleotides outside the gene matches: 8. Germline lookup yields CDR1 MGHRA and CDR2 YSYEKL. The chain's CDR3 is CASSQVVRTGSEKLFF. Here the CDR3 DNA reads TGCGCCAGCAGCCAAGTTGTCAGGACAGGGAGTGAAAAACTGTTTTTT.

This chain links TRBV10-1 with TRBJ2-7; D is undetermined. V lost 0 bases, J lost 2 bases, and 5 bases lay in between. CDR1 WNHNN and CDR2 SYGVQD come from the germline V gene (reference sequence). This CDR3 contains 13 residues. CDR3 bases: TGCGCCAGCAGTGAGTCCCTAACCTACGAGCAGTACTTC. Protein product: CASSESLTYEQYF.

In this sample, this clone turned up a few times. Relative to the germline gene, one junction end is altered; a read error may explain this. This chain links TRBV19 with TRBJ1-2, with D tentatively TRBD1 (5 bases). This CDR3 comprises 12 residues. Germline V gene sequence: CDR1 LNHDA, CDR2 SQIVND (reference sequence). This CDR3 is CASRPQTGREAF. Written as DNA, the CDR3 is TGTGCCAGTAGACCCCAAACGGGCAGGGAAGCCTTC.

V is TRBV7-3 and J is TRBJ2-5, with 7 bases lining up with TRBD2. Germline lookup yields CDR1 SGHTA and CDR2 FQGTGA. V was clipped by 3 bases and J by 4 bases; unmatched bases: 8. The CDR3 consists of 15 residues. The CDR3 spells CASSLIGGGGETQYF. The CDR3 DNA sequence: TGTGCCAGCAGCTTGATCGGTGGCGGGGGAGAGACCCAGTACTTC.

The V gene is TRBV6-5, the J gene TRBJ2-1, with D hard to call. V was shortened by 2 bases and J by 9 bases, with 5 bases between the two germline ends. Germline CDR1 and CDR2: MNHEY and SVGAGI. This CDR3 contains 11 residues. For the CDR3, the DNA is TGTGCCAGCAGTTACGACTTTGAGCAGTTCTTC. It yields the protein CASSYDFEQFF.

The chain recombines TRBV6-5 with TRBJ2-7, with D possibly matching TRBD1 (5 bases). V was cut by 4 bases and J by 6 bases, with 16 bases left in between. The CDR3 is made up of 14 amino acids. CDR1 is MNHEY and CDR2 is SVGAGI in the germline V gene. The CDR3 bases are TGTGCCAGCAGTTTCACAGGCCAGAGGCCCGAGCAGTACTTC. It is translated as CASSFTGQRPEQYF.

J is TRBJ1-5 and V is TRBV28; D is unclear. Germline V gives CDR1 MDHEN, CDR2 SYDVKM. This CDR3 contains 12 residues. V lost 9 bases to trimming and J lost 7 bases, with 13 bases between them. In DNA form, the CDR3 reads TGTGCCAGTTCTATCCTCGGGCAGCCCCAGCATTTT. It is translated as CASSILGQPQHF.

This chain connects TRBV27 to TRBJ2-7, with D possibly matching TRBD1 (6 bases). The CDR3 is made up of 14 amino acids. Germline V gene data show CDR1 as MNHEY and CDR2 as SMNVEV (reference sequence). Trimming removed 3 bases at V and 3 bases at J, with 12 bases between. The CDR3 reads CASSFRGRSYEQYF. DNA of the CDR3: TGTGCCAGCAGTTTCAGGGGAAGGAGCTACGAGCAGTACTTC.

The gene calls are TRBV2 and TRBJ2-1, with D uncertain. This CDR3 contains 13 residues. Per the germline V gene, CDR1 is SNHLY and CDR2 is FYNNEI. With 4 bases removed from V and 7 bases from J, the gap between germline ends came to 11 bases. CDR3 loop: CASSGPLENEQFF. The CDR3 coding sequence is TGTGCCAGCAGTGGGCCACTTGAAAATGAGCAGTTCTTC.

This clone was recorded once. The CDR3 loop reads CASSFLRTEPSYEQYF. The CDR3 bases are TGTGCCAGCAGTTTCTTACGGACAGAACCAAGCTACGAGCAGTACTTC. V gene TRBV27 combines with J gene TRBJ2-7, with D tentatively TRBD1 (6 bases). The V and J ends lost 3 bases and 3 bases respectively, with 18 bases between them. The CDR3 totals 16 residues. Germline-derived CDR1 and CDR2 are MNHEY and SMNVEV (reference sequence).

The V and J genes are TRBV7-2 and TRBJ1-6; 7 bases align to TRBD1. The CDR3 length is 15 residues. Germline V gene data show CDR1 as SGHTA and CDR2 as FQGNSA. V lost 5 bases to trimming and J lost 6 bases; unmatched junction nucleotides: 7. CDR3 sequence reads: CASSPRQGSNSPLHF. CDR3 sequence (DNA): TGTGCCAGCAGCCCCAGACAGGGTTCTAATTCACCCCTCCACTTT.

This chain joins TRBV9 and TRBJ2-7; 11 positions agree with TRBD2. The CDR3 is made up of 17 amino acids. The junction had 11 bases not matched to a gene; V was cut back by 4 bases and J by 2 bases. CDR1 and CDR2 from the germline V gene are SGDLS and YYNGEE. DNA for the CDR3: TGTGCCAGCAGCTCCGGGACTAGCGGCTCCCGTACCTACGAGCAGTACTTC. Its translation is CASSSGTSGSRTYEQYF. The whole variable domain, remainder taken from reference TRBV9 and TRBJ2-7, is DSGVTQTPKHLITATGQRVTLRCSPRSGDLSVYWYQQSLDQGLQFLIQYYNGEERAKGNILERFSAQQFPDLHSELNLSSLELGDSALYFCASSSGTSGSRTYEQYFGPGTRLTVT.